This T cell receptor beta chain is from a study of blood T cell repertoires in COVID-19. Study-wide context: The United States, Italy and Spain provided the acute and convalescent COVID-19 samples.

CDR1 is KGHDR, CDR2 SFDVKD, per germline. The ends lost 4 bases at V and 7 bases at J; junction bases unmatched: 20. The CDR3 loop spans 18 amino acids. Repertoires were generated with immunoSEQ multiplex PCR, while TCRdb's copy carries only in-frame clones and drops some. The sample has roughly 240,000 clones, about 85% seen once. This TCR was recovered from a man younger than 35 with active or convalescent COVID-19. The genes are TRBV24-1 and TRBJ2-5; TRBD2 agrees at 7 bases. What was sequenced was peripheral blood. The CDR3 here is CATSEYGKVAGGPVTQYF. As DNA, the CDR3 is TGTGCCACCAGTGAATACGGGAAGGTAGCGGGCGGACCGGTGACCCAGTACTTC.